This T cell receptor beta chain was identified in a study of T-cell reconstitution after alpha-beta-depleted transplantation in children. The CDR3 covers 15 residues. Germline loops: CDR1 MDHEN, CDR2 SYDVKM. V lost 6 bases, J lost 5 bases, and 20 bases lay in between. Unique molecular identifiers were incorporated into the prepared TCRbeta library. TCRdb independently ran MiXCR on the PCR reads; one entry per CDR3 protein. The sample holds around 360,000 distinct CDR3 sequences, about 9.3% seen once. This clonotype originated in a human donor who donated a stem cell graft to a child with acute lymphoblastic leukemia. Specimen: PBMCs from the stem cell graft donor, collected from the stem cell graft. The chain is built from TRBV28 and TRBJ2-7; D is tentatively TRBD1 or TRBD2 (6 bases each). As DNA, the CDR3 is TGTGCCAGCAGCCTTCCAGGGGAGGTAGGGGACGAGCAGTACTTC. This sequence encodes CASSLPGEVGDEQYF.